This TCR beta chain appears in the sequencing data of a study of blood T cell repertoires in COVID-19. CDR1 and CDR2 from the germline V gene are LNHDA and SQIVND (reference sequence). V lost 5 bases to trimming and J lost 0 bases, with 13 bases between them. This CDR3 contains 16 residues. Profiling relied on immunoSEQ multiplex PCR, and the TCRdb table lists in-frame clones only, not all of them. The sample consists of about 75,000 clones, approximately 90% of them appearing once. The table lists this clone with a few counts. The sequence came from a woman aged 45-65 years with acute or convalescent COVID-19. This rearrangement joins TRBV19 to TRBJ1-4, with D unclear. The sequenced material came from peripheral blood. The CDR3 DNA sequence: TGTGCCAGTAGTGTTCGTTTGGAGGCAACTAATGAAAAACTGTTTTTT. Its protein is CASSVRLEATNEKLFF.